Presented here are 11 T cell receptor beta chains from one specimen sequenced in a study of patients and donors after allogeneic stem cell transplantation. MiXCR, applied by TCRdb to the RT-PCR reads, yields one record per CDR3 protein. This table holds 70,000 to 75,000 distinct CDR3 sequences, around 27% found once. The material sequenced was blood, either unsorted or a sorted T cell fraction (not recorded which). The receptors originated from a human donor who was either an allogeneic HSCT recipient or a stem cell or donor lymphocyte infusion donor (not recorded which). It is not recorded whose cells these are; they may come from a transplant donor.

The chain links TRBV30 to TRBJ2-3; 10 bases fit TRBD1. The CDR3 contains 15 residues. V lost 3 bases and J lost 7; bases outside the gene matches: 10. Germline V gene lookup returns CDR1 GTSNPN and CDR2 SVGIG (reference sequence). In DNA form, the CDR3 reads TGTGCCTGGAGCCCGACAGGGGGCTCGGCCCATACGCAGTATTTT. Translating it yields CAWSPTGGSAHTQYF.

This clonotype was observed a handful of times. This sequence joins TRBV20-1 and TRBJ1-4; D possibly corresponds to TRBD1 (5 bases). V was pared by 5 bases and J by 7 bases, with 14 bases between. This CDR3 comprises 13 residues. Germline-derived CDR1 and CDR2 are DFQATT and SNEGSKA (reference sequence). DNA for the CDR3: TGCAGTGCTCAAAGGGGTACCGGTGAAAAACTGTTTTTT. It specifies CSAQRGTGEKLFF.

The CDR3 DNA reads TGCAGTATACAGGGGTACAATCAGCCCCAGCATTTT. This translates into CSIQGYNQPQHF. V gene TRBV20-1 combines with J gene TRBJ1-5; 7 nucleotides match TRBD1. Trimming cost V 8 bases and J 3 bases; bases outside gene matches: 4. The germline V gene has CDR1 DFQATT and CDR2 SNEGSKA (reference sequence). This CDR3 has 12 residues.

This clonotype was found a few times. V gene TRBV11-1 combines with J gene TRBJ1-1; 8 bases are a match to TRBD1. Per germline, CDR1 SGHAT and CDR2 FQDESV (reference sequence). The ends lost 0 bases at V and 6 bases at J; junction bases unmatched: 12. The CDR3 is 17 amino acids. This CDR3 is CASSLAAPQGARPEAFF. The DNA for the CDR3 is TGTGCCAGCAGCTTAGCGGCCCCCCAGGGGGCTAGGCCTGAAGCTTTCTTT.

This clonotype was counted a few times. V and J are TRBV12-3 or TRBV12-4 and TRBJ1-6, with D hard to call. The CDR3 runs 17 residues. The V end lost 7 bases, the J end lost 0 bases, and 16 bases lay between the germline ends. Here the CDR3 reads CASKLGRRSSYNSPLHF. In DNA form, the CDR3 reads TGTGCCAGCAAATTAGGCCGTAGGAGCTCCTATAATTCACCCCTCCACTTT.

The V call is TRBV18, the J call TRBJ2-7, with TRBD1 matching over 7 bases. CDR1 is KGHSH, CDR2 LQKENI, per germline. The V and J ends lost 0 bases and 3 bases, in that order; junction bases with no gene match: 5. This CDR3 has 15 amino acids. The CDR3 DNA reads as TGTGCCAGCTCACCACCGACAGGGAGATTCTACGAGCAGTACTTC. It codes for CASSPPTGRFYEQYF.

The chain couples TRBV25-1 to TRBJ2-7; 9 bases line up with TRBD1. This CDR3 has 15 residues. Germline CDR1 MGHDK, CDR2 SYGVNS. The ends lost 2 bases at V and 5 bases at J; junction bases unmatched: 7. CDR3 nucleotides: TGTGCCAGCAGTGAAGCCGGGACAGGGTTTGACGAGCAGTACTTC. Translation gives CASSEAGTGFDEQYF.

In its sample, this clonotype was seen a few times. The rearrangement uses TRBV5-1 and TRBJ2-4; possible D gene TRBD1, 7 bases. The germline gives CDR1 SGHRS, CDR2 YFSETQ. V shed 2 bases and J shed 3 bases, with 15 bases lying between them. CDR3 size: 16 residues. The CDR3: CASSFYSRGDKNIQYF. The DNA of the CDR3 is TGCGCCAGCAGCTTTTACTCCAGGGGGGACAAAAACATTCAGTACTTC.

The rearrangement joins TRBV24-1 to TRBJ1-5, with D tentatively TRBD1 (5 bases). Per the germline V gene, CDR1 is KGHDR and CDR2 is SFDVKD. The length of the CDR3 is 16 residues. Between the trimmed V and J ends, which lost 4 bases and 3 bases, there was a span of 15 bases. DNA of the CDR3: TGTGCCACCAGTGACCCGGGTGGGGGTTTCAATCAGCCCCAGCATTTT. Its translation: CATSDPGGGFNQPQHF.

This rearrangement joins TRBV5-5 to TRBJ2-3; 7 nucleotides agree with TRBD1. Germline values: CDR1 SGHKS, CDR2 YYEKEE (reference sequence). With 4 bases clipped from V and 2 bases from J, the junction kept 4 bases outside the gene matches. This CDR3 region has 14 residues. CDR3 DNA sequence: TGTGCCAGCAGCCCCGGACAGGCCACAGATACGCAGTATTTT. Residues: CASSPGQATDTQYF.

This clonotype was observed many times. The chain joins TRBV5-1 to TRBJ2-3; 8 bases align to TRBD1. The CDR3 has 14 amino acids. Germline-derived CDR1 and CDR2 are SGHRS and YFSETQ. Trimming removed 2 bases from V and 4 bases from J; junction bases left unmatched: 3. CDR3 DNA: TGCGCCAGCAGCTTCCAGGGGGCTCCAGATACGCAGTATTTT. Its protein is CASSFQGAPDTQYF.